A selection of T cell receptor beta chains follows, all from one sample in a study of cytomegalovirus exposure and HLA in healthy donors. TCRdb's copy holds only in-frame clones and misses some; the assay was immunoSEQ multiplex PCR. Of 150,000 to 200,000 clones listed, approximately 70% are singletons. Sequencing used PBMCs. The source of these receptors is a woman aged 25 to 39 in good health and CMV-seronegative. Each CDR3 is given with its conserved first and last residue. A D gene is named only where the DNA matches it firmly. Some rows have no size entry. The others give once, few or many, or a class for an expanded clone.

V gene,clone size,D gene,J gene,CDR3 DNA,CDR3 protein
TRBV27,-,-,TRBJ2-7,TGTGCCAGCAGTTTCAGGGGTCGGACCTACGAGCAGTACTTC,CASSFRGRTYEQYF
TRBV27,-,-,TRBJ2-7,TGTGCCAGCAGGAGAGCAGGGGTGCGGGAGCAGTACTTC,CASRRAGVREQYF
TRBV10-3,-,-,TRBJ2-5,TGTGCCATCAGTGAGAGAGGACACAGAGAGACCCAGTACTTC,CAISERGHRETQYF
TRBV5-6,-,-,TRBJ2-1,TGTGCCAGCAGCTTGGTCGTCAAAGGAGGACCTCTCTTC,CASSLVVKGGPLF
TRBV14,-,-,TRBJ1-3,TGTGCCAGCAGCAAAGAAGCGGGGAGAGTGGGAAACACCATATATTTT,CASSKEAGRVGNTIYF
TRBV4-1,few,-,TRBJ1-1,TGCGCCAGCAGCCAAGGTGGGAGCACTGAAGCTTTCTTT,CASSQGGSTEAFF
TRBV7-3,-,-,TRBJ2-2,TGTGCCAGCAGCTTAGGAGCGAACGCGAACACCGGGGAGCTGTTTTTT,CASSLGANANTGELFF
TRBV19,-,-,TRBJ2-7,TGTGCCAGTAGTATTGAGGCCGGGGGGCGAGGCAGGTTCGGCGAGCAGTACTTC,CASSIEAGGRGRFGEQYF
TRBV7-9,-,TRBD1,TRBJ1-2,TGTGCCAGCAGCTTCTGGACAGGCAACTATGGCTACACCTTC,CASSFWTGNYGYTF
TRBV2,-,TRBD2,TRBJ2-1,TGTGCCAGCAGCGTGACTAGCGGGAGGCCCAATGAGCAGTTCTTC,CASSVTSGRPNEQFF
TRBV7-8,-,TRBD1,TRBJ2-7,TGTGCCAGCAGCCCCTTTCCCCACAGGGGGGTCTACGAGCAGTACTTC,CASSPFPHRGVYEQYF
TRBV7-2,-,TRBD1,TRBJ1-2,TGTGCCAGCAGCTTAGTAGCCGGGACAGAGAGAGCTAACTATGGCTACACCTTC,CASSLVAGTERANYGYTF
TRBV6-1,-,-,TRBJ1-5,TGTGCCAGCCTTAGTCCGGGCAGGGTAAGTCAGCCCCAGCATTTT,CASLSPGRVSQPQHF
TRBV18,-,-,TRBJ1-2,TGTGCCAGCTCACCACTGAGGGGGTTACAAGATTATGGCTACACCTTC,CASSPLRGLQDYGYTF
TRBV6-1,-,-,TRBJ1-2,TGTGCCAGCAGTGAAGCGGGAGAAGGGCAGCTGATAAACTATGGCTACACCTTC,CASSEAGEGQLINYGYTF
TRBV6-6,-,TRBD2,TRBJ2-7,TGTGCCAGCACCAATAGCGGGAGGGCCCCCTACGAGCAGTACTTC,CASTNSGRAPYEQYF
TRBV7-9,-,TRBD2,TRBJ2-7,TGTGCCAGCAGCACCGACGCTAGCGGGACCTTCTACGAGCAGTACTTC,CASSTDASGTFYEQYF
TRBV9,-,-,TRBJ2-2,TGTGCCAGCAGCTTTTACCGAGGGCCGTCCGCCGGGGAGCTGTTTTTT,CASSFYRGPSAGELFF
TRBV19,-,-,TRBJ1-5,TGTGCCAGCGCCCAGGGCGACGGCAATCAGCCCCAGCATTTT,CASAQGDGNQPQHF
TRBV18,-,TRBD1,TRBJ1-1,TGTGCCAGCTCACGGCGTCAATGGACAGGGGGCGCGGACACTGAAGCTTTCTTT,CASSRRQWTGGADTEAFF
TRBV18,-,-,TRBJ1-4,TGTGCCAGCTCACCACGGGCCAGGGCAACTAATGAAAAACTGTTTTTT,CASSPRARATNEKLFF
TRBV29-1,-,TRBD2,TRBJ2-7,TGCAGCGTTGTATCCCTGACTAGCGGGGGTACCTACGAGCAGTACTTC,CSVVSLTSGGTYEQYF
TRBV5-4,-,-,TRBJ1-1,TGTGCCAGCAGAAAGGGACAGAACACTGAAGCTTTCTTT,CASRKGQNTEAFF
TRBV12-2,-,-,TRBJ1-1,TGTGCAAGTCGCTTAGGACATACAGGGCCCACTGAAGCTTTCTTT,CASRLGHTGPTEAFF
TRBV5-1,-,-,TRBJ2-7,TGCGCCAGCAGCTCTGAGAGCTCCTACGAGCAGTACTTC,CASSSESSYEQYF
TRBV19,few,TRBD2,TRBJ2-1,TGTGCCAGTAGCTTAGCGGGGGGGGCCTACAATGAGCAGTTCTTC,CASSLAGGAYNEQFF
TRBV5-4,-,-,TRBJ1-1,TGTGCCAGCAGCTTGTTTTCGTCCCAGGATAACACTGAAGCTTTCTTT,CASSLFSSQDNTEAFF
TRBV19,-,TRBD1,TRBJ1-2,TGTGCCAGTAGCGGGGACAGCGGCTATGGCTACACCTTC,CASSGDSGYGYTF
TRBV4-1,-,-,TRBJ2-5,TGCGCCAGCAGGGGGGGAACAGACCCACAAGAGACCCAGTACTTC,CASRGGTDPQETQYF
TRBV2,-,TRBD1,TRBJ1-6,TGTGCCAGCAGGGACAGGAGGGATTCACCCCTCCACTTT,CASRDRRDSPLHF
TRBV5-1,-,TRBD1,TRBJ2-2,TGCGCCAGCCGAGGGGGGACAGGTTCCGGAATTCAGTCCGGGGAGCTGTTTTTT,CASRGGTGSGIQSGELFF
TRBV2,-,-,TRBJ2-3,TGTGCCAGCAGTGGACTGACTAGCACAGATACGCAGTATTTT,CASSGLTSTDTQYF
TRBV6-5,-,TRBD1,TRBJ2-7,TGTGCCAGCAGTTACCTTGGGACAGGGGGACCCTACGAGCAGTACTTC,CASSYLGTGGPYEQYF
TRBV6-1,few,-,TRBJ2-7,TGTGCCAGCAGTGAAATGGGGGACAACTCCTACGAGCAGTACTTC,CASSEMGDNSYEQYF
TRBV4-2,few,TRBD1,TRBJ2-5,TGTGCCAGCAGCCAGTATGCCGGGACAGGTCAAGAGACCCAGTACTTC,CASSQYAGTGQETQYF